This T cell receptor beta chain was documented in a study of cytomegalovirus exposure and HLA in healthy donors. PCR was performed using 60 Vbeta and 13 Jbeta primers. Sequenced by immunoSEQ multiplex PCR; TCRdb stores in-frame clones only, minus some. The specimen's table records about 160,000 clones. Germline V gene sequence: CDR1 SGHKS, CDR2 YYEKEE (reference sequence). V was shortened by 0 bases and J by 1 base, with 11 bases between the two germline ends. There are 15 residues in the CDR3. Material: PBMCs. The sequence was collected from a man between 25 and 39 years old in good health and CMV-seronegative. The chain carries TRBV5-5 and TRBJ2-7; TRBD1 might be the D (6 bases). The CDR3 sequence: CASSLARGTSYEQYF. The CDR3 nucleotides are TGTGCCAGCAGCTTGGCCAGGGGCACGTCCTACGAGCAGTACTTC.